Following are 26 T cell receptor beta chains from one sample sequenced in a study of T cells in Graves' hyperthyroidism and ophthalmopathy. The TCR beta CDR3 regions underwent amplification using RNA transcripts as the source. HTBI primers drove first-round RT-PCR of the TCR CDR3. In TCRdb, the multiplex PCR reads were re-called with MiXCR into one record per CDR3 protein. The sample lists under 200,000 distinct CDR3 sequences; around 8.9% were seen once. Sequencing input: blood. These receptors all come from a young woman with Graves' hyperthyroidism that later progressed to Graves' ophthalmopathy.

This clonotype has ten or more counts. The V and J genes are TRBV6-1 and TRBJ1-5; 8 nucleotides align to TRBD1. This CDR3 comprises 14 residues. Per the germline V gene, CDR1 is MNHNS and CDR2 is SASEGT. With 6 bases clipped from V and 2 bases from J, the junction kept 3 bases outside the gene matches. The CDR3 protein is CASSDRGGNQPQHF. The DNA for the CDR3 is TGTGCCAGCAGCGACAGGGGCGGCAATCAGCCCCAGCATTTT.

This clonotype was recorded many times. CDR3 amino acids: CASSSTSGSEQYF. The CDR3 coding sequence is TGTGCCAGTAGTTCGACTAGCGGGAGCGAGCAGTACTTC. The gene calls are TRBV19 and TRBJ2-7; 12 bases map to TRBD2. Germline CDR1 and CDR2: LNHDA and SQIVND (reference sequence). This CDR3 is built from 13 residues. The V segment lost 5 bases and the J segment 6 bases; nucleotides outside the gene matches: 2.

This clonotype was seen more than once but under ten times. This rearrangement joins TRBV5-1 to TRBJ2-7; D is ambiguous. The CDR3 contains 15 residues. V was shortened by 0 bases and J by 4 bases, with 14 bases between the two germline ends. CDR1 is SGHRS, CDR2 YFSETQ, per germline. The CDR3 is CASSLESVLKYEQYF. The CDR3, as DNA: TGCGCCAGCAGCTTGGAGTCAGTCCTCAAGTACGAGCAGTACTTC.

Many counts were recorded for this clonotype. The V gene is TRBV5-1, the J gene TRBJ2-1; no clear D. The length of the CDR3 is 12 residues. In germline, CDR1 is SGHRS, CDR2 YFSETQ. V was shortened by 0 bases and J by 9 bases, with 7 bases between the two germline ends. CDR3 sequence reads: CASSLGVGEQFF. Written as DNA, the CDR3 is TGCGCCAGCAGCTTGGGAGTAGGTGAGCAGTTCTTC.

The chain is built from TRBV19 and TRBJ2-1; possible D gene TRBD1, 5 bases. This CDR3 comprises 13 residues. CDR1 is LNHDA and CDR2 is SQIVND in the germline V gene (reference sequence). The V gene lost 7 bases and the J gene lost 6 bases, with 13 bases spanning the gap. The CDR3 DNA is TGTGCCAGTACTCCCGGGCAGGGCAATGAGCAGTTCTTC. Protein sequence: CASTPGQGNEQFF.

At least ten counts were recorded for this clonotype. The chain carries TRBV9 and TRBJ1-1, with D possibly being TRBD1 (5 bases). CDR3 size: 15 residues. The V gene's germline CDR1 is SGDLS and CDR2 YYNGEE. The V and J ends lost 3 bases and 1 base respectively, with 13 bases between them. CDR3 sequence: CASSGGETENTEAFF. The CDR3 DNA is TGTGCCAGCAGCGGAGGGGAGACGGAGAACACTGAAGCTTTCTTT.

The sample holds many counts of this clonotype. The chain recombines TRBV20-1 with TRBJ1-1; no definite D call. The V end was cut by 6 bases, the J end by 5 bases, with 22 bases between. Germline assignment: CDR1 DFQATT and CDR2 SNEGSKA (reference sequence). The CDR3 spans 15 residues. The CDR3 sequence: CSAATSRILYTEAFF. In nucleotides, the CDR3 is TGCAGTGCGGCTACCAGTCGAATTTTGTATACTGAAGCTTTCTTT.

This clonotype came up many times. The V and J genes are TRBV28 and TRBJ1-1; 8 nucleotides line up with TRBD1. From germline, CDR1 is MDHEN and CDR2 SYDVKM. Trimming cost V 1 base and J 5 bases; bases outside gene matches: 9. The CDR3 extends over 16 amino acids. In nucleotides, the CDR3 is TGTGCCAGCAGTTTATATGGGGACAGGCCCCATACTGAAGCTTTCTTT. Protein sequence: CASSLYGDRPHTEAFF.

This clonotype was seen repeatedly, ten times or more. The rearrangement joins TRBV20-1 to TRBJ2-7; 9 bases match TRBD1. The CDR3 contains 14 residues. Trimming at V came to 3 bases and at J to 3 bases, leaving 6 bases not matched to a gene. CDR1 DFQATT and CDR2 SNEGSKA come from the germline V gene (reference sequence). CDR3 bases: TGCAGTGCTAGGCCCCCGGACAGGGGCTACGAGCAGTACTTC. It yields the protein CSARPPDRGYEQYF.

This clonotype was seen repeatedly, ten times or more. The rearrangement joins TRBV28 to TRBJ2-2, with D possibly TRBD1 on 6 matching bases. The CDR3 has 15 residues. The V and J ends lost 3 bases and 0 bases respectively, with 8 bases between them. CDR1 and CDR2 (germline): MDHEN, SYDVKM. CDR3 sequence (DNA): TGTGCCAGCAGTTTTGGGACATCGAACACCGGGGAGCTGTTTTTT. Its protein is CASSFGTSNTGELFF.

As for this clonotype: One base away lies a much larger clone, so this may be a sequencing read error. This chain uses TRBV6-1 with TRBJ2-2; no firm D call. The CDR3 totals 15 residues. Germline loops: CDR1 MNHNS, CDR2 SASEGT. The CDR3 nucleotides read TGTGTCAGCAGCGACGCACCTACGAACACCGGGGAGCTGTTTTTT. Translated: CVSSDAPTNTGELFF.

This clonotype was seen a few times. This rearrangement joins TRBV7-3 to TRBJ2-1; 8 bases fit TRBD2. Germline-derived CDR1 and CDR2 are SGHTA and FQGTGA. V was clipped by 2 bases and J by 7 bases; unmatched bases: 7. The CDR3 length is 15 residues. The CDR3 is CASSLGGGSGNEQFF. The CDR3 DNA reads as TGTGCCAGCAGCTTAGGCGGGGGGTCGGGGAATGAGCAGTTCTTC.

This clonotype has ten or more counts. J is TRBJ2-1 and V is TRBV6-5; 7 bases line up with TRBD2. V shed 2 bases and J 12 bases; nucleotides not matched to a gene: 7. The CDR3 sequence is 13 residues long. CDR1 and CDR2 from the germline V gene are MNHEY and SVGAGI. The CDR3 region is CASSYQQQRGQFF. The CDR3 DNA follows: TGTGCCAGCAGTTACCAGCAGCAGCGGGGGCAGTTCTTC.

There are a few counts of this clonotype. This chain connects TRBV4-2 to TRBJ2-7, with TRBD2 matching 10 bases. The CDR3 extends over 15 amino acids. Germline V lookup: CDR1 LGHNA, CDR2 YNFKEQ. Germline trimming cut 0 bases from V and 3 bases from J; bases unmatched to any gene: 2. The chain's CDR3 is CASSQELAGIYEQYF. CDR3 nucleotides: TGTGCCAGCAGCCAAGAACTAGCGGGAATCTACGAGCAGTACTTC.

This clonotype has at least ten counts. The CDR3 nucleotides read TGTGCCAGCAGGCGCGGGGGGCCCAGCACAGATACGCAGTATTTT. It is translated as CASRRGGPSTDTQYF. The V gene is TRBV28, the J gene TRBJ2-3, with 8 bases aligning to TRBD2. The germline V gene has CDR1 MDHEN and CDR2 SYDVKM. J lost 0 bases, V lost 6 bases, and 5 bases had no gene match. CDR3 length equals 15 residues.

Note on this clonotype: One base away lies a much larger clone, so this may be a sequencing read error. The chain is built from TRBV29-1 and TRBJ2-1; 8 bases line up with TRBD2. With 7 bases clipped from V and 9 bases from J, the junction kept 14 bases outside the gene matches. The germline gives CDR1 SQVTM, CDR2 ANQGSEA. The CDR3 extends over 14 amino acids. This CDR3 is CSGLGGGGRSEQFF. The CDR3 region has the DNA TGCAGCGGCTTGGGGGGCGGGGGGAGGAGTGAGCAGTTCTTC.

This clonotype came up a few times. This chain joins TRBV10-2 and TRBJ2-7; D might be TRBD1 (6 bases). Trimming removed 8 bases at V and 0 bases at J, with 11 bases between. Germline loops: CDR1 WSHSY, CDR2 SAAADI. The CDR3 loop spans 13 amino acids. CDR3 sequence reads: CASARQDSYEQYF. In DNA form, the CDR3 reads TGCGCCAGCGCCCGACAGGACTCCTACGAGCAGTACTTC.

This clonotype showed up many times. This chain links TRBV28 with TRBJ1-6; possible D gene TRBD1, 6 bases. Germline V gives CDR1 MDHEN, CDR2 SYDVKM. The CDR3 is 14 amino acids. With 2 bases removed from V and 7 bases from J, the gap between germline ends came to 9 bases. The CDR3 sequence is CASSLGQGNSPLHF. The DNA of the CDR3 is TGTGCCAGCAGTTTAGGGCAGGGGAATTCACCCCTCCACTTT.

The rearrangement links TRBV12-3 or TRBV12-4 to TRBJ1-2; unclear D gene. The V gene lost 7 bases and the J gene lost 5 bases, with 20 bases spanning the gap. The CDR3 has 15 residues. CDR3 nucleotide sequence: TGTGCCAGCACCTCAGACCTAGCAGGTCCGTATGGCTACACCTTC. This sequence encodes CASTSDLAGPYGYTF.

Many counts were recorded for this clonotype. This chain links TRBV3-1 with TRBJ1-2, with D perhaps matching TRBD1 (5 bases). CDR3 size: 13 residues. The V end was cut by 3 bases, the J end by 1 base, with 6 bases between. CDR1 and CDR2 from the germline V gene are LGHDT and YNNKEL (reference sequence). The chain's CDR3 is CASSQQGNYGYTF. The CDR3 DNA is TGTGCCAGCAGCCAGCAGGGTAACTATGGCTACACCTTC.

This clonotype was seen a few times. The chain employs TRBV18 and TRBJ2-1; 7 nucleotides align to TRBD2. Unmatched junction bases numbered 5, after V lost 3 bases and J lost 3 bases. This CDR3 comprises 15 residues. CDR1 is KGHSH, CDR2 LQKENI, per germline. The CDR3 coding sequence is TGTGCCAGCTCACCCGAGATAGCGGGCTACAATGAGCAGTTCTTC. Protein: CASSPEIAGYNEQFF.

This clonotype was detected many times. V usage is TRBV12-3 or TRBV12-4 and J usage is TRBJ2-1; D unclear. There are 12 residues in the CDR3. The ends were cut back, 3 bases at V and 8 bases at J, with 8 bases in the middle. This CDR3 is CASSFPRDEQFF. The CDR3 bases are TGTGCCAGCAGTTTTCCTAGGGATGAGCAGTTCTTC.

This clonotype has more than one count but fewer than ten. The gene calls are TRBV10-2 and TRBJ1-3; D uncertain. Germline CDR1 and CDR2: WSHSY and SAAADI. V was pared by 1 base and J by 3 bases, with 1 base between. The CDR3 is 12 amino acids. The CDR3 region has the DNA TGCGCCAGCAGTGAGTATGGAAACACCATATATTTT. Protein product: CASSEYGNTIYF.

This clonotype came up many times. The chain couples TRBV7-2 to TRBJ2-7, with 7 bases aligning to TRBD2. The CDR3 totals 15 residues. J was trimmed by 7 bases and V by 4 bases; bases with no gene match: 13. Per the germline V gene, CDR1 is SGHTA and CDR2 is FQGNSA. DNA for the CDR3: TGTGCCAGCAGCTCCCCCGGGACTACTAAAGAGGAGCAGTACTTC. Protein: CASSSPGTTKEEQYF.

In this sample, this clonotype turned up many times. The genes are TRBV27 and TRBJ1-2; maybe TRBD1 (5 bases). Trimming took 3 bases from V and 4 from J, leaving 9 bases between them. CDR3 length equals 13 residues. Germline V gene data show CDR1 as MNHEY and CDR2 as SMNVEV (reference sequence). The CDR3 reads CASSFGQGYGYTF. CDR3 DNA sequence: TGTGCCAGCAGTTTTGGGCAGGGCTATGGCTACACCTTC.

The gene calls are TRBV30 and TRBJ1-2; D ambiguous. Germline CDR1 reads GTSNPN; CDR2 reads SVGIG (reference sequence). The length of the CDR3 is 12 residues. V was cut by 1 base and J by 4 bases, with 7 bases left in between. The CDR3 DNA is TGTGCCTGGAGTGCCTATGGCTATGGCTACACCTTC. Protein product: CAWSAYGYGYTF.